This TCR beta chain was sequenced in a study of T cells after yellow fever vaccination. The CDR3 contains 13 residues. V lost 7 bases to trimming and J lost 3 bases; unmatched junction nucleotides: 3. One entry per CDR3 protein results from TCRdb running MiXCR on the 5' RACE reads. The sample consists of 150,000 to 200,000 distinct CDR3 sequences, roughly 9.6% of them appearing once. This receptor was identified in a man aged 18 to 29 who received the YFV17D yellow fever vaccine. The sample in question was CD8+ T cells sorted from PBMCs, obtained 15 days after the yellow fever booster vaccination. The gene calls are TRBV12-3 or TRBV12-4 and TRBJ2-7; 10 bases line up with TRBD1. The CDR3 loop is CASNGQGVYEQYF. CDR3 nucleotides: TGTGCCAGCAATGGACAGGGGGTCTACGAGCAGTACTTC.